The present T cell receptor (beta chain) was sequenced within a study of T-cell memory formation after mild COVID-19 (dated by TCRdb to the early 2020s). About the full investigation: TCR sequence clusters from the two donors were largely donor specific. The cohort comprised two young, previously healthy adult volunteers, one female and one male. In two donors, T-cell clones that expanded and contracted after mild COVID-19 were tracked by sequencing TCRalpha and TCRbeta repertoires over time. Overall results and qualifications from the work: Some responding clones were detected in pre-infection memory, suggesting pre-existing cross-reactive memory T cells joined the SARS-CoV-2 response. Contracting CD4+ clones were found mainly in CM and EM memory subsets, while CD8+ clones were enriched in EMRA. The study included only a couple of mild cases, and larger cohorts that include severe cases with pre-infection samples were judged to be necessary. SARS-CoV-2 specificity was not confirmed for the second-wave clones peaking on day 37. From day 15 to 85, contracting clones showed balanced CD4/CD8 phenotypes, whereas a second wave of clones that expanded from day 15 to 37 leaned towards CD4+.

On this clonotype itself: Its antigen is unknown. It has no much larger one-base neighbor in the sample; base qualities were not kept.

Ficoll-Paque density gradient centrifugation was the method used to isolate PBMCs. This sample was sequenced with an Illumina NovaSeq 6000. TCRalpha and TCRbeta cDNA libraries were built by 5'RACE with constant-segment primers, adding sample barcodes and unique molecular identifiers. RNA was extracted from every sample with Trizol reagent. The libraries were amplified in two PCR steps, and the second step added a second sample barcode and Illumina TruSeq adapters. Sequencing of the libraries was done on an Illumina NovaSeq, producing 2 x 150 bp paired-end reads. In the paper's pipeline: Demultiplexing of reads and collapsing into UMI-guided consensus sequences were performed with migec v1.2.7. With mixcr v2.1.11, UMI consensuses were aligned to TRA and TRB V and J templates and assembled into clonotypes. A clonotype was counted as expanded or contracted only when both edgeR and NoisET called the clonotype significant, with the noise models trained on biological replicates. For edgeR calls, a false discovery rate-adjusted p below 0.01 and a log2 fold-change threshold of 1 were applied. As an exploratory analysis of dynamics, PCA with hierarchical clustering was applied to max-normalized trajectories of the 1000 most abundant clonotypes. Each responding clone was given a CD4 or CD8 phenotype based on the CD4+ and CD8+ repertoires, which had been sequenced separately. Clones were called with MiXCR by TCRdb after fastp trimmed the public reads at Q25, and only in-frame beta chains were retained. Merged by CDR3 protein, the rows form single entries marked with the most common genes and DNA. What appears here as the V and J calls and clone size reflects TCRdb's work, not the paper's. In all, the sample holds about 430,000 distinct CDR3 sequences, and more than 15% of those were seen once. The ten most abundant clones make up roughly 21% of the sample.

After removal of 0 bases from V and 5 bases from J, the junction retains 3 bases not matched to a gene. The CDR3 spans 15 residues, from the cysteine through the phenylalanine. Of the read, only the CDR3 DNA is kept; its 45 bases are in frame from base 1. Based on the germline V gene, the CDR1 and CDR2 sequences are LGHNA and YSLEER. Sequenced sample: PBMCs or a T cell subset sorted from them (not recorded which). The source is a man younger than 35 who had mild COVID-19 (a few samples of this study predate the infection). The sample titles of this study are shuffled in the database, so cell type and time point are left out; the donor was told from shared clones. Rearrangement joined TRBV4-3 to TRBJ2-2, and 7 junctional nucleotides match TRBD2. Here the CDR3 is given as CASSQEGGGTGELFF. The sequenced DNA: TGCGCCAGCAGCCAAGAGGGCGGGGGTACCGGGGAGCTGTTTTTT.